This is a list of T cell receptor beta chains from one sample in a study of OX40 agonist ivuxolimab in advanced cancers. Libraries were prepared by immunoSEQ multiplex PCR; TCRdb keeps only in-frame clonotypes and omits some of them. This sample has more than 50,000 clones, with 94% found just once. Sequenced here: CD4+ or CD8+ T cells sorted from blood, sampled in a trial of the OX40 agonist ivuxolimab. Every receptor here comes from an adult with an advanced solid tumor such as melanoma, head and neck, liver or kidney cancer. Both conserved end residues are part of each CDR3. D genes are given only for firm matches. For some rows the clone size is stated as once, few or many, or as a class when expanded; others skip it.

CDR3aa	CDR3nt	j_gene	d_gene	v_gene	abundance
CASSSGGAINTIYF	TGTGCCAGCAGCTCCGGGGGGGCCATAAACACCATATATTTT	TRBJ1-3	NA	TRBV9	NA
CASTPGLYFNNEQFF	TGCGCCAGCACCCCGGGACTTTACTTCAACAATGAGCAGTTCTTC	TRBJ2-1	NA	TRBV4-3	NA
CASSQEHDSMLNYGYTF	TGCGCCAGCAGCCAAGAGCATGACAGCATGCTAAACTATGGCTACACCTTC	TRBJ1-2	NA	TRBV4-1	NA
CASSPGLAYEQYF	TGTGCCAGCAGCCCCGGACTAGCCTACGAGCAGTACTTC	TRBJ2-7	TRBD2	TRBV5-4	medium-sized
CASSLGGSAKNIQYF	TGTGCCAGCAGCTTAGGGGGTTCCGCCAAAAACATTCAGTACTTC	TRBJ2-4	NA	TRBV7-9	once
CASSGTPNTGELFF	TGTGCCAGTTCCGGGACACCGAACACCGGGGAGCTGTTTTTT	TRBJ2-2	NA	TRBV2	NA
CASSPEGTGFHEQYF	TGTGCCAGCAGCCCCGAGGGGACAGGGTTCCACGAGCAGTACTTC	TRBJ2-7	TRBD1	TRBV9	NA
CASRTGLNTEAFF	TGTGCCAGCAGGACAGGGCTGAACACTGAAGCTTTCTTT	TRBJ1-1	TRBD1	TRBV25-1	NA
CASSLGYGDYGYTF	TGTGCCAGCAGCTTGGGGTACGGGGACTATGGCTACACCTTC	TRBJ1-2	NA	TRBV5-8	NA
CASRVGTGRSYEQYF	TGTGCCAGCAGGGTAGGGACAGGGAGATCCTACGAGCAGTACTTC	TRBJ2-7	TRBD1	TRBV6-1	once
CASTPGRIYGYTF	TGTGCCAGCACCCCCGGCAGGATATATGGCTACACCTTC	TRBJ1-2	NA	TRBV7-6	NA
CASSPTRTVSGNTIYF	TGTGCCAGCAGCCCCACCCGGACGGTCTCTGGAAACACCATATATTTT	TRBJ1-3	NA	TRBV13	NA
CASSPSGGANEKLFF	TGTGCCAGCAGCCCGTCAGGGGGAGCTAATGAAAAACTGTTTTTT	TRBJ1-4	TRBD1	TRBV7-3	NA
CASSIGQGGSYEQYF	TGTGCCAGTAGTATAGGGCAGGGGGGTTCCTACGAGCAGTACTTC	TRBJ2-7	NA	TRBV19	NA
CASSPSGQGAKNIQYF	TGTGCCAGCAGTCCATCCGGGCAGGGAGCCAAAAACATTCAGTACTTC	TRBJ2-4	NA	TRBV27	NA
CAWSTGQGAAEAFF	TGTGCCTGGAGTACGGGACAGGGAGCCGCTGAAGCTTTCTTT	TRBJ1-1	TRBD1	TRBV30	NA
CASSPRLNTGELFF	TGTGCCAGCAGCCCCCGACTAAACACCGGGGAGCTGTTTTTT	TRBJ2-2	NA	TRBV6-5	once
CASSLSIGGNTEAFF	TGTGCCAGCAGTCTGTCGATAGGGGGGAACACTGAAGCTTTCTTT	TRBJ1-1	NA	TRBV6-5	NA
CASSSGGMSTDTQYF	TGTGCCAGCAGCTCCGGCGGGATGAGCACAGATACGCAGTATTTT	TRBJ2-3	NA	TRBV7-6	NA
CASGLEIGTFWPEAFF	TGTGCTAGTGGTTTGGAAATCGGGACATTCTGGCCTGAAGCTTTCTTT	TRBJ1-1	NA	TRBV12-5	NA
CASGTSGYTQYF	TGTGCCAGCGGGACTAGCGGGTATACGCAGTATTTT	TRBJ2-3	TRBD2	TRBV6-5	NA
CASSRIDRGRDTGELFF	TGCGCCAGCAGCAGGATCGACAGGGGGCGCGACACCGGGGAGCTGTTTTTT	TRBJ2-2	TRBD1	TRBV5-1	NA
CASSLMDNEQFF	TGTGCCAGCAGCTTAATGGATAATGAGCAGTTCTTC	TRBJ2-1	NA	TRBV7-6	NA
CASSLSGSYEQYF	TGTGCCAGCAGTTTATCCGGGAGTTACGAGCAGTACTTC	TRBJ2-7	NA	TRBV27	NA
CASSLTGGTGYTF	TGTGCCAGCAGCTTAACAGGGGGCACTGGCTACACCTTC	TRBJ1-2	TRBD1	TRBV7-3	NA
CASSEFGDNEQFF	TGTGCCAGCAGTGAATTCGGGGACAATGAGCAGTTCTTC	TRBJ2-1	NA	TRBV2	NA
CASSLALWTGTPSYEQYF	TGTGCCAGCAGCTTAGCCCTCTGGACAGGGACTCCTTCCTACGAGCAGTACTTC	TRBJ2-7	TRBD1	TRBV13	NA
CASSYSAGYEQYF	TGTGCCAGCAGTTACTCGGCTGGTTACGAGCAGTACTTC	TRBJ2-7	NA	TRBV6-5	NA
CASSQDPGSIGEKLFF	TGCGCCAGCAGCCAAGATCCCGGGAGTATTGGGGAAAAACTGTTTTTT	TRBJ1-4	NA	TRBV4-3	NA
CASSLGPSEQYF	TGTGCCAGCAGCCTGGGGCCTTCCGAGCAGTACTTC	TRBJ2-7	NA	TRBV4-2	NA
CATTIYRGPAYEQYF	TGTGCCACGACCATTTACAGGGGGCCCGCCTACGAGCAGTACTTC	TRBJ2-7	TRBD1	TRBV28	once
CASSGRGEAYNEQFF	TGTGCCAGCAGCGGCCGGGGGGAGGCCTACAATGAGCAGTTCTTC	TRBJ2-1	TRBD2	TRBV9	once